The 25 T cell receptor beta chains listed next were all sequenced from one sample in a study of T-cell memory formation after mild COVID-19. TCRdb reprocessed the 5' RACE reads via MiXCR and lists one record per CDR3 protein. The sample records nearly 5,000 distinct CDR3 sequences, approximately 44% being singletons. Material for sequencing was PBMCs or a T cell subset sorted from them (not recorded which). These receptors were collected from an adult who had mild COVID-19 (a few samples of this study predate the infection). Cell type and time point are not known.

By frequency in the sample, this clonotype is medium-sized. The CDR3 is CASSAGQGGGGGETQYF. The DNA for the CDR3 is TGCGCCAGCAGCGCGGGACAGGGTGGAGGAGGGGGAGAGACCCAGTACTTC. The chain links TRBV5-1 to TRBJ2-5, with 9 bases that match TRBD1. After removal of 4 bases from V and 4 bases from J, the junction contained 14 bases not matched to a gene. Germline assignment: CDR1 SGHRS and CDR2 YFSETQ. The CDR3 has 17 residues.

This clonotype ranks as medium-sized. This sequence joins TRBV9 and TRBJ2-5; possibly TRBD1 or TRBD2 for D (5 bases each). The V gene lost 3 bases and the J gene lost 1 base, with 10 bases spanning the gap. Germline V gene data show CDR1 as SGDLS and CDR2 as YYNGEE. The CDR3 is 14 residues long. The chain's CDR3 is CASSAPGPQETQYF. The DNA for the CDR3 is TGTGCCAGCAGCGCCCCGGGACCCCAAGAGACCCAGTACTTC. The variable domain in full, with the rest retrieved from reference TRBV9 and TRBJ2-5, is DSGVTQTPKHLITATGQRVTLRCSPRSGDLSVYWYQQSLDQGLQFLIQYYNGEERAKGNILERFSAQQFPDLHSELNLSSLELGDSALYFCASSAPGPQETQYFGPGTRLLVL.

The V gene is TRBV12-3 or TRBV12-4, the J gene TRBJ2-2; D gene unclear. Deletions cut 9 bases from V and 5 bases from J, with 10 bases between. The CDR3 covers 12 residues. The CDR3 region is CASYRITGELFF. Written as DNA, the CDR3 is TGTGCCAGTTACCGAATTACCGGGGAGCTGTTTTTT.

The genes are TRBV9 and TRBJ2-7, with 7 nucleotides matching TRBD1. With the DNA end fitting TRBJ2-1 better, the J assignment may be wrong. The CDR3 extends over 15 amino acids. Per the germline V gene, CDR1 is SGDLS and CDR2 is YYNGEE. Here the CDR3 reads CASSVEGQTYNEQFF. In DNA, the CDR3 is TGTGCCAGCAGCGTAGAGGGACAGACCTACAATGAGCAGTTCTTC.

Sample share makes this clonotype large. V gene TRBV4-2 combines with J gene TRBJ2-3; 10 bases line up with TRBD2. The J segment lost 5 bases and the V segment lost 0 bases, leaving 8 bases of the junction unmatched. CDR1 and CDR2 from the germline V gene are LGHNA and YNFKEQ. This CDR3 comprises 17 residues. Here the CDR3 reads CASSQDVLAGAKDTQYF. CDR3 in DNA: TGTGCCAGCAGCCAAGATGTCCTAGCGGGGGCCAAAGATACGCAGTATTTT.

The chain has TRBV9 and TRBJ2-3, with 8 positions matching TRBD1. Germline lookup yields CDR1 SGDLS and CDR2 YYNGEE. J gave up 0 bases and V 3 bases, and 3 bases lay outside the gene matches. The CDR3 sequence is 15 residues long. The CDR3 reads CASSETGASTDTQYF. CDR3 DNA sequence: TGTGCCAGCAGCGAGACAGGGGCAAGCACAGATACGCAGTATTTT.

By sample share, this clonotype is medium-sized. This chain connects TRBV5-1 to TRBJ1-1; tentative D call: TRBD1 (5 bases). V lost 7 bases and J lost 0, with 13 bases in between. Germline loops: CDR1 SGHRS, CDR2 YFSETQ. The CDR3 consists of 14 residues. CDR3 region: CASQEGTMNTEAFF. CDR3 DNA: TGCGCCAGCCAGGAGGGGACTATGAACACTGAAGCTTTCTTT.

By share, this clonotype ranks as medium-sized. This chain links TRBV5-1 with TRBJ2-2; the D is unclear. Looked up from germline, CDR1 is SGHRS and CDR2 is YFSETQ. V gave up 3 bases and J gave up 2 bases, with 8 bases separating them. The CDR3 is made up of 14 amino acids. CDR3: CASSSPTNTGELFF. CDR3 sequence (DNA): TGCGCCAGCAGCTCCCCCACAAACACCGGGGAGCTGTTTTTT. Drawing the rest from reference TRBV5-1 and TRBJ2-2, the complete variable domain is KAGVTQTPRYLIKTRGQQVTLSCSPISGHRSVSWYQQTPGQGLQFLFEYFSETQRNKGNFPGRFSGRQFSNSRSEMNVSTLELGDSALYLCASSSPTNTGELFFGEGSRLTVL.

This clonotype is labeled as medium-sized. The chain joins TRBV27 to TRBJ2-2; D might be TRBD2 (7 bases). CDR1 and CDR2 (germline): MNHEY, SMNVEV (reference sequence). Trimming removed 3 bases at V and 4 bases at J, with 12 bases between. The CDR3 is 15 amino acids. The CDR3 nucleotides are TGTGCCAGCAGTTTTCTAGGGGGGGCCACCGGGGAGCTGTTTTTT. As protein: CASSFLGGATGELFF.

This clonotype is medium-sized in the sample. The rearrangement links TRBV27 to TRBJ1-1; possible D gene TRBD1, 6 bases. Trimming pared 2 bases from V and 9 bases from J, leaving 13 bases between. Germline values: CDR1 MNHEY, CDR2 SMNVEV (reference sequence). This CDR3 has 13 amino acids. This CDR3 is CASSLRRDNKAFF. The CDR3 DNA reads as TGTGCCAGCAGTTTAAGGAGGGACAACAAAGCTTTCTTT.

This clonotype is medium-sized (0.01 to 0.1%) by share. CDR3: CASSGQPTDTQYF. The CDR3 nucleotides read TGTGCCAGTAGCGGACAGCCCACAGATACGCAGTATTTT. This chain connects TRBV19 to TRBJ2-3; tentative D call: TRBD1 (6 bases). Germline CDR1 reads LNHDA; CDR2 reads SQIVND (reference sequence). This CDR3 spans 13 amino acids. V was clipped by 6 bases and J by 2 bases, with 9 bases between them.

This clonotype is medium-sized in the sample. The chain couples TRBV7-2 to TRBJ1-2; D is unresolved. The germline V gene has CDR1 SGHTA and CDR2 FQGNSA. V lost 8 bases to trimming and J lost 4 bases, with 8 bases between them. The CDR3 has 11 residues. CDR3 sequence reads: CASPVGYGYTF. The CDR3 nucleotides are TGTGCCAGCCCCGTGGGCTATGGCTACACCTTC.

The chain is built from TRBV11-3 and TRBJ1-1; perhaps TRBD1 as D (6 bases). The CDR3 consists of 14 residues. CDR1 SGHNT and CDR2 YENEEA come from the germline V gene. V lost 1 base and J 0 bases, leaving 6 bases between the germline ends. CDR3 coding DNA: TGTGCCAGCAGCTTAGGACAGGTGAACACTGAAGCTTTCTTT. Translation: CASSLGQVNTEAFF.

A single count supports this clonotype. The chain joins TRBV7-9 to TRBJ1-3; no clear D. Germline CDR1 SEHNR, CDR2 FQNEAQ (reference sequence). V was trimmed by 3 bases and J by 4 bases, leaving 16 bases between them. The CDR3 spans 16 residues. CDR3 sequence reads: CASSFGFWGLGNTIYF. The CDR3 DNA is TGTGCCAGCAGCTTCGGCTTCTGGGGTTTGGGAAACACCATATATTTT.

This clonotype is medium-sized in the sample. V gene TRBV4-2 combines with J gene TRBJ1-5; no clear D gene. This CDR3 region has 14 residues. The germline V gene encodes CDR1 LGHNA and CDR2 YNFKEQ. Trimming removed 1 base from V and 2 bases from J, with 6 bases in between. The CDR3 here is CASSQGIGNQPQHF. The CDR3 region has the DNA TGTGCCAGCAGCCAAGGAATCGGCAATCAGCCCCAGCATTTT.

This clonotype is medium-sized in the sample. This chain connects TRBV29-1 to TRBJ1-2; D ambiguous. The CDR3 sequence is 13 residues long. V lost 4 bases and J 5 bases, leaving 14 bases between the germline ends. CDR1 and CDR2 from the germline V gene are SQVTM and ANQGSEA. The CDR3 is CSVVVAADYGYTF. CDR3 DNA sequence: TGCAGCGTTGTAGTGGCAGCCGATTATGGCTACACCTTC. Full variable domain (rest looked up from reference TRBV29-1 and TRBJ1-2): SAVISQKPSRDICQRGTSLTIQCQVDSQVTMMFWYRQQPGQSLTLIATANQGSEATYESGFVIDKFPISRPNLTFSTLTVSNMSPEDSSIYLCSVVVAADYGYTFGSGTRLTVV.

The chain couples TRBV4-1 to TRBJ2-7; D is perhaps TRBD1 or TRBD2 (5 bases each). The CDR3 runs to 16 residues. Per germline, CDR1 MGHRA and CDR2 YSYEKL. V shed 0 bases and J shed 6 bases, with 18 bases lying between them. The CDR3 DNA reads as TGCGCCAGCAGCCAAGAGACCGGGGACCTGTATGCCGAGCAGTACTTC. It codes for CASSQETGDLYAEQYF.

Sample share makes this clonotype medium-sized. V usage is TRBV11-2 and J usage is TRBJ2-7; TRBD2 matches at 10 bases. V lost 5 bases, J lost 4 bases, and 5 bases stayed unmatched. Germline loops: CDR1 SGHAT, CDR2 FQNNGV. The CDR3 is 14 residues long. CDR3 protein: CASSRPSGGYEQYF. CDR3 DNA: TGTGCCAGCAGCCGCCCTAGCGGGGGTTACGAGCAGTACTTC.

The CDR3 loop is CASSFPTLATKYF. The CDR3 nucleotides are TGTGCCAGCAGCTTCCCCACCCTAGCAACAAAATATTTT. This chain joins TRBV5-5 and TRBJ2-3, with TRBD2 as a possible D gene (5 bases). This CDR3 spans 13 amino acids. From germline, CDR1 is SGHKS and CDR2 YYEKEE (reference sequence). Trimming shortened V by 2 bases and J by 15 bases, and 19 bases separated the two germline ends.

Judged by abundance, this clonotype is medium-sized. J is TRBJ2-6 and V is TRBV7-9, with D hard to call. Per the germline V gene, CDR1 is SEHNR and CDR2 is FQNEAQ (reference sequence). The CDR3 covers 17 residues. The germline V and J ends were trimmed by 2 bases and 0 bases, with 11 bases remaining between them. The CDR3 DNA follows: TGTGCCAGCAGCTTATCCCTTGCATCCTCTGGGGCCAACGTCCTGACTTTC. It translates to CASSLSLASSGANVLTF.

V and J are TRBV6-5 and TRBJ2-2; 8 bases are a match to TRBD1. CDR3 length equals 16 residues. Germline CDR1 is MNHEY and CDR2 is SVGAGI. Trimming took 5 bases from V and 3 from J; bases not matched to a gene: 8. The CDR3 sequence: CASSPDRGHYTGELFF. CDR3 sequence (DNA): TGTGCCAGCAGTCCCGACAGGGGCCATTACACCGGGGAGCTGTTTTTT.

This chain uses TRBV20-1 with TRBJ1-6, with TRBD1 matching 10 bases. Looked up from germline, CDR1 is DFQATT and CDR2 is SNEGSKA (reference sequence). CDR3 size: 13 residues. V lost 5 bases and J lost 7; bases outside the gene matches: 2. The CDR3 spells CSAWDRGNSPLHF. The CDR3 DNA is TGCAGTGCTTGGGACAGGGGAAATTCACCCCTCCACTTT.

This clonotype is labeled as medium-sized (0.01 to 0.1%). The J gene is TRBJ2-1, the V gene TRBV15; D is possibly TRBD2 (5 bases). The V end lost 5 bases, the J end lost 1 base, and 18 bases lay between the germline ends. The CDR3 has 17 amino acids. Germline CDR1 and CDR2: LNHNV and YYDKDF (reference sequence). CDR3 sequence reads: CATSPRRGSISYNEQFF. The CDR3 DNA follows: TGTGCCACCAGCCCCCGACGGGGTTCAATATCCTACAATGAGCAGTTCTTC.

The chain recombines TRBV4-3 with TRBJ2-1, with 10 nucleotides matching TRBD2. V dropped 5 bases and J dropped 4; count of bases not matched to a gene: 11. The germline CDR1 and CDR2 sequences are LGHNA and YSLEER. This CDR3 has 17 residues. The CDR3 protein is CASSSPGGLADYNEQFF. CDR3 sequence (DNA): TGCGCCAGCAGCTCCCCCGGAGGACTAGCGGATTACAATGAGCAGTTCTTC.

This clonotype is judged medium-sized. V is TRBV7-2 and J is TRBJ1-1; weak D call: TRBD1 (6 bases). CDR1 is SGHTA and CDR2 is FQGNSA in the germline V gene. V gave up 3 bases and J gave up 0 bases, with 11 bases separating them. The CDR3 totals 15 residues. The CDR3 DNA reads as TGTGCCAGCAGCTTTACCGGGACAATGAACACTGAAGCTTTCTTT. It specifies CASSFTGTMNTEAFF.